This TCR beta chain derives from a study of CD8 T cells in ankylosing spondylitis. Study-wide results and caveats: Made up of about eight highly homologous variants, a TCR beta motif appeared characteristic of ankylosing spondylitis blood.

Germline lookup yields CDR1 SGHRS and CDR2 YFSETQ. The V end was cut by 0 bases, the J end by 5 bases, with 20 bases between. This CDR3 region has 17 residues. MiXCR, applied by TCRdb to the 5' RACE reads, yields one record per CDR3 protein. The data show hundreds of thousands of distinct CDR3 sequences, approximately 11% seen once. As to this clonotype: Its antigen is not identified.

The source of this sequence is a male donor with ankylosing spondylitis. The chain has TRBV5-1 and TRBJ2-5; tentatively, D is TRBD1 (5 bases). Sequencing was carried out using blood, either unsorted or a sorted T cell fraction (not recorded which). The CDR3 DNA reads TGCGCCAGCAGCTTGGGGATGCGGATCCAAGGGGTTGAGACCCAGTACTTC. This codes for CASSLGMRIQGVETQYF.